This paragraph reports one TCR beta chain. At least ten counts were recorded for this clonotype. It has no known antigen specificity. Per-base qualities were not stored, and no clone one base away is much larger. The germline V gene sets CDR1 to MDHEN and CDR2 to SYDVKM. The trim is 3 bases for V and 5 bases for J, with a gap of 11 bases between the germline ends. The CDR3 numbers 14 residues from cysteine through phenylalanine. Of all the DNA, just the CDR3 is kept, 42 bases in frame from base 1. The entry originates in a study of T cell repertoires in cytomegalovirus infection (dated 2019 in TCRdb). Looking at the study overall: Because public TCR beta signatures pointed to carriage of CMV infection together with the matching HLA type, the HLA type of each donor mattered for the analysis.

Sequencing relied on an Illumina HiSeq 1500. Using fastp at Q25 and MiXCR, TCRdb reprocessed the public reads and kept productive beta chains. For every CDR3 protein sequence, its rows merge into one entry that carries the most common genes and DNA. The sample table contains 150,000 to 200,000 distinct CDR3 sequences; only one count was recorded for roughly 9% of them. The top ten clones comprise approximately 4.3% of the sample. Study-wide conclusions, independent of this receptor: Carriers of CMV infection plus the relevant HLA type were discriminated by the cumulative frequency of public TCR beta family members in the study cohort and in an independent 352-donor cohort. In the ex vivo response, HLA-C-restricted CMV-specific TCR beta clonotypes were dominant, and in two of eight donors the single most frequent clonotype came from this HLA-C-restricted group.

Source material: PBMCs. This receptor was taken from a human donor in good health (CMV status not recorded). Some clones in this sample may be carry-over from other donors' samples. The rearranged segments are TRBV28 and TRBJ1-5; the D gene is not confidently resolved. The DNA sequence follows: TGTGCCAGCAGTTTCCGGTCGTGGTATCAGCCCCAGCATTTT. Its protein is CASSFRSWYQPQHF.